Shown below are 17 T cell receptor beta chains from a single sample sequenced in a study of T cells in Graves' hyperthyroidism and ophthalmopathy. TCR beta CDR3 regions were amplified from RNA. A set of HTBI primers served as the primers for a first-round RT-PCR of the TCR CDR3. TCRdb fed the multiplex PCR reads into MiXCR, producing one record per CDR3 protein. The sample records 600,000 to 650,000 distinct CDR3 sequences, roughly 20% being singletons. The sequenced material came from blood. Receptors originate from a young man with Graves' ophthalmopathy.

CDR3 protein: CSARDLKGTFSYEQYF. The DNA for the CDR3 is TGCAGTGCTAGAGATCTCAAAGGGACATTCTCCTACGAGCAGTACTTC. The chain uses TRBV20-1 and TRBJ2-7; perhaps TRBD1 as D (6 bases). Trimming removed 0 bases at V and 0 bases at J, with 15 bases between. Germline V gene sequence: CDR1 DFQATT, CDR2 SNEGSKA (reference sequence). The length of the CDR3 is 16 residues.

The sample holds a few counts of this clonotype. This chain uses TRBV5-4 with TRBJ1-2; TRBD1 might be the D (5 bases). The CDR3 consists of 13 residues. The V and J ends lost 5 bases and 8 bases respectively, with 16 bases between them. Germline values: CDR1 SGHNT, CDR2 YYREEE (reference sequence). CDR3 in amino acids: CASSLRGMSGYTF. The CDR3, as DNA: TGTGCCAGCAGTTTGAGGGGTATGTCCGGCTACACCTTC.

The table lists this clonotype with many counts. The J gene is TRBJ1-2, the V gene TRBV2, with D uncertain. CDR1 and CDR2 from the germline V gene are SNHLY and FYNNEI. The germline V and J ends were trimmed by 2 bases and 6 bases, with 7 bases remaining between them. The CDR3 covers 12 residues. CDR3 protein: CASSENNHGYTF. The CDR3 DNA is TGTGCCAGCAGTGAAAATAATCATGGCTACACCTTC.

This clonotype has more than one count but fewer than ten. This sequence joins TRBV30 and TRBJ2-2; perhaps TRBD2 as D (6 bases). V was trimmed by 4 bases and J by 2 bases, leaving 14 bases between them. Germline V gene sequence: CDR1 GTSNPN, CDR2 SVGIG (reference sequence). The CDR3 spans 15 residues. The CDR3 is CAWKLGTPNTGELFF. CDR3 nucleotides: TGTGCCTGGAAATTAGGGACTCCAAACACCGGGGAGCTGTTTTTT.

This clonotype was observed many times. The genes are TRBV3-1 and TRBJ2-3; 11 nucleotides line up with TRBD2. The CDR3 totals 18 residues. Germline-derived CDR1 and CDR2 are LGHDT and YNNKEL (reference sequence). V dropped 1 base and J dropped 0; count of bases not matched to a gene: 6. The CDR3 nucleotides read TGTGCCAGCAGCCAAGGGGCTAGCGGGAGGAGGAGCACAGATACGCAGTATTTT. It translates to CASSQGASGRRSTDTQYF.

The V and J genes are TRBV9 and TRBJ2-7; TRBD2 agrees at 8 bases. The CDR3 is 14 residues long. The ends lost 0 bases at V and 4 bases at J; junction bases unmatched: 3. Germline CDR1 SGDLS, CDR2 YYNGEE. The CDR3: CASSVASGLYEQYF. CDR3 nucleotides: TGTGCCAGCAGCGTAGCTAGCGGGCTGTACGAGCAGTACTTC.

This clonotype came up a few times. The chain recombines TRBV27 with TRBJ1-2, with D perhaps TRBD1 (6 bases). The germline V gene has CDR1 MNHEY and CDR2 SMNVEV (reference sequence). Trimming took 6 bases from V and 5 from J, leaving 19 bases between them. CDR3 length equals 15 residues. The CDR3 loop reads CASSPGQLLGYGYTF. For the CDR3, the DNA is TGTGCCAGCAGCCCAGGACAGCTCCTGGGGTATGGCTACACCTTC.

This clonotype was counted only a few times. In DNA form, the CDR3 reads TGTGCCAGCAGCATTGGAGACGGGGGCAATGAGCAGTTCTTC. Translating it yields CASSIGDGGNEQFF. V gene TRBV5-4 combines with J gene TRBJ2-1; D perhaps matches TRBD2 (6 bases). V dropped 4 bases and J dropped 6 bases, with 14 bases sitting between them. Germline CDR1 reads SGHNT; CDR2 reads YYREEE (reference sequence). The CDR3 is 14 residues long.

Many counts were recorded for this clonotype. The chain joins TRBV2 to TRBJ2-1, with TRBD2 identical over 11 bases. The CDR3 loop spans 15 amino acids. Germline V lookup: CDR1 SNHLY, CDR2 FYNNEI. V was clipped by 8 bases and J by 9 bases; unmatched bases: 12. CDR3 sequence reads: CASLPAGSGRVEQFF. The CDR3 DNA follows: TGTGCCAGCCTTCCGGCGGGTAGCGGGAGGGTTGAGCAGTTCTTC.

CDR3 coding DNA: TGTGCCAGCAACCTCGGACGGACCTACGAGCAGTACTTC. Translation gives CASNLGRTYEQYF. This chain connects TRBV11-1 to TRBJ2-7; D not certain. Trimming removed 7 bases from V and 2 bases from J, with 12 bases in between. The CDR3 runs to 13 residues. Germline CDR1 is SGHAT and CDR2 is FQDESV (reference sequence).

The V gene is TRBV18, the J gene TRBJ1-1, with D maybe TRBD1 (5 bases). The CDR3 runs to 14 residues. Deletions cut 0 bases from V and 5 bases from J, with 10 bases between. Looked up from germline, CDR1 is KGHSH and CDR2 is LQKENI. The CDR3 is CASSPPGGGTEAFF. In nucleotides, the CDR3 is TGTGCCAGCTCACCACCGGGGGGGGGGACTGAAGCTTTCTTT.

The DNA of the CDR3 is TGCAGTGCTAGCCTCGGGGGCGGGGAAAGGTCCTACGAGCAGTACTTC. As protein: CSASLGGGERSYEQYF. The chain couples TRBV20-1 to TRBJ2-7; D assignment may be TRBD1 or TRBD2 (6 bases each). CDR1 and CDR2 (germline): DFQATT, SNEGSKA (reference sequence). This CDR3 spans 16 amino acids. The V end lost 3 bases, the J end lost 1 base, and 19 bases lay between the germline ends.

This rearrangement joins TRBV19 to TRBJ1-5, with D possibly TRBD1 on 6 matching bases. Between the trimmed V and J ends, which lost 3 bases and 0 bases, there was a span of 15 bases. This CDR3 comprises 17 residues. Germline lookup yields CDR1 LNHDA and CDR2 SQIVND (reference sequence). CDR3 sequence reads: CASSMRDISYSNQPQHF. The CDR3 DNA reads TGTGCCAGTAGTATGAGGGACATCTCCTATAGCAATCAGCCCCAGCATTTT.

The genes are TRBV20-1 and TRBJ2-1; D is tentatively TRBD1 or TRBD2 (5 bases each). This CDR3 has 14 amino acids. Trimming left V 6 bases short and J 6 bases short, with 18 bases between. The V gene's germline CDR1 is DFQATT and CDR2 SNEGSKA (reference sequence). CDR3 sequence (DNA): TGCAGTGCCAGGAATGATCCTGGGGGCAATGAGCAGTTCTTC. Amino acids: CSARNDPGGNEQFF.

This chain uses TRBV5-1 with TRBJ1-1; a weak D match, TRBD1 (5 bases). V was pared by 0 bases and J by 1 base, with 10 bases between. From germline, CDR1 is SGHRS and CDR2 YFSETQ. The CDR3 runs 15 residues. The CDR3, as DNA: TGCGCCAGCAGCTTGGCCGGGACGCAGAACACTGAAGCTTTCTTT. It is translated as CASSLAGTQNTEAFF.

This chain connects TRBV12-3 or TRBV12-4 to TRBJ2-1; D uncertain. V gave up 4 bases and J gave up 5 bases, with 18 bases separating them. CDR3 length: 16 amino acids. The CDR3 spells CASSYSVFRTDNEQFF. Written as DNA, the CDR3 is TGTGCCAGCAGTTACTCGGTTTTTCGGACGGACAATGAGCAGTTCTTC.

The chain recombines TRBV11-2 with TRBJ2-3, with no clear D. The CDR3 is 13 residues long. Germline assignment: CDR1 SGHAT and CDR2 FQNNGV. V gave up 9 bases and J gave up 5 bases, with 15 bases separating them. This chain's CDR3 is CASSGPPGDTQYF. DNA of the CDR3: TGTGCCAGTTCCGGGCCCCCCGGAGATACGCAGTATTTT.